The T cell receptor (beta chain) under discussion was sequenced for a study of technical replicates of blood from a handful of donors. Produced via immunoSEQ multiplex PCR; TCRdb's table is partial and in-frame only. Among under 75,000 clones listed, around 85% were seen once. Trimming removed 0 bases from V and 5 bases from J, with 20 bases in between. Germline values: CDR1 SGHRS, CDR2 YFSETQ. The CDR3 extends over 17 amino acids. This rearrangement joins TRBV5-1 to TRBJ2-5, with D perhaps TRBD2 (5 bases). This clonotype was obtained from a human donor in good health. Some clones in this sample may be carry-over from other donors' samples. What was sequenced was PBMCs. The CDR3 DNA sequence: TGCGCCAGCAGCTTGGCTCCCTCGACTATTCTGGTGGAGACCCAGTACTTC. Protein sequence: CASSLAPSTILVETQYF.